The sequence of this TCR beta chain was determined in a study of T cells in Graves' hyperthyroidism and ophthalmopathy. The CDR3 has 14 amino acids. Germline assignment: CDR1 MDHEN and CDR2 SYDVKM. Details on this clonotype: The junction does not match germline at one end; this may be a read error.

Using RNA transcripts as the source, TCR beta CDR3 regions were amplified. HTBI primers were used for first-round RT-PCR of the TCR CDR3. TCRdb called the multiplex PCR reads again in MiXCR, with one record for every CDR3 protein. The sample yields approximately 640,000 distinct CDR3 sequences, about 16% seen once. This TCR derives from a woman aged 25 to 39 with Graves' hyperthyroidism. The rearrangement joins TRBV28 to TRBJ2-7; D possibly corresponds to TRBD1 (5 bases). Sequences were obtained from blood. The CDR3 loop reads CASSYSRQSYGQYF. CDR3 DNA sequence: TGTGCCAGCAGTTACAGTAGACAGTCCTACGGGCAGTACTTC.